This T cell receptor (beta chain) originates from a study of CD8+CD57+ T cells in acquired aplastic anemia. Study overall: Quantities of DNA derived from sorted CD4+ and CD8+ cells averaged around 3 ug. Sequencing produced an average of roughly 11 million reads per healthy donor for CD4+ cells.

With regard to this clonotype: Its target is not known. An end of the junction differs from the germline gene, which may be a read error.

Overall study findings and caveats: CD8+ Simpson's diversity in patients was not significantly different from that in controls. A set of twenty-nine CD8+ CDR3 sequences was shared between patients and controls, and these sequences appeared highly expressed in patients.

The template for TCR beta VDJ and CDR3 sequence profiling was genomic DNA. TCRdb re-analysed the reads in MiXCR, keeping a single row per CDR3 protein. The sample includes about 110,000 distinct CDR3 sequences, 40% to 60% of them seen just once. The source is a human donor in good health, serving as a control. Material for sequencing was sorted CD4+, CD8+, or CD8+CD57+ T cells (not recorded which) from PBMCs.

The CDR3 loop is CASSLDRATQYF. CDR3 nucleotide sequence: TGTGCCAGTAGTTTAGACCGTGCTACGCAGTATTTT. The J gene is TRBJ2-3, the V gene TRBV19; D not resolved. This CDR3 has 12 residues. CDR1 and CDR2 (germline): LNHDA, SQIVND (reference sequence).